Sequencing of this T cell receptor beta chain was carried out in a study of early T cells in non-severe SARS-CoV-2 infection. General study points: A preference for anti-spike CD8 responses marked VDJdb matching, which missed private and CD4 specificities.

Attachment of unique molecular identifiers was made to individual cDNA molecules. TCRdb reanalysed the 5' RACE reads using MiXCR and keeps one entry per CDR3 protein. Among about 23,000 distinct CDR3 sequences listed, more than 3.5% were seen once. As for this clonotype: Its target is not known.

CDR3 length: 17 residues. Germline assignment: CDR1 KGHSH and CDR2 LQKENI. The V segment lost 4 bases and the J segment 4 bases; nucleotides outside the gene matches: 14. The TCR sequence derives from an adult who was a healthcare worker with PCR-confirmed SARS-CoV-2 infection or an uninfected control (not recorded which). The rearrangement joins TRBV18 to TRBJ2-3, with 7 bases lining up with TRBD2. Material for sequencing was whole blood. The CDR3 spells CASSLGFRGVSADTQYF. For the CDR3, the DNA is TGTGCCAGCTCACTCGGATTTCGGGGGGTCTCCGCAGATACGCAGTATTTT. Combining the CDR3 with reference TRBV18 and TRBJ2-3 gives the whole variable domain NAGVMQNPRHLVRRRGQEARLRCSPMKGHSHVYWYRQLPEEGLKFMVYLQKENIIDESGMPKERFSAEFPKEGPSILRIQQVVRGDSAAYFCASSLGFRGVSADTQYFGPGTRLTVL.